A single TCR beta chain is shown here with its context. Its target is not known. The data originate from a study of T cells in Graves' hyperthyroidism and ophthalmopathy. General study findings and limits: Blood also held most thyroid clonotypes expanded beyond 0.001. Model-based prediction identified ophthalmopathy a median around seven months prior to its onset.

Enrolled ophthalmopathy patients presented with a Clinical Activity Score of at least 3, a NOSPECS grade of at least 4, and disease duration under 3 months. The study based diagnoses on clinical symptoms, serum thyroxine and TRAb, thyroid ultrasound and orbital computed tomography. Amplification of TCR beta CDR3 regions was performed using RNA transcripts as template. First-round RT-PCR targeting the TCR CDR3 was performed with the HTBI primer set. A single record per CDR3 protein comes from TCRdb applying MiXCR to the multiplex PCR reads. This repertoire shows a few hundred thousand distinct CDR3 sequences, approximately 23% found once; its top ten account for about half. This CDR3 region has 17 residues. The germline gives CDR1 SGHVT, CDR2 SQSDAQ. J lost 2 bases, V lost 5 bases, and 7 bases had no gene match.

This clonotype was sampled from a woman aged 70-85 years with Graves' ophthalmopathy. Sequencing used blood. The chain recombines TRBV7-4 with TRBJ2-1, with TRBD1 matching 12 bases. This chain's CDR3 is CASSTGTGGHPYNEQFF. CDR3 nucleotides: TGTGCCAGCAGCACGGGGACAGGGGGCCATCCCTACAATGAGCAGTTCTTC.